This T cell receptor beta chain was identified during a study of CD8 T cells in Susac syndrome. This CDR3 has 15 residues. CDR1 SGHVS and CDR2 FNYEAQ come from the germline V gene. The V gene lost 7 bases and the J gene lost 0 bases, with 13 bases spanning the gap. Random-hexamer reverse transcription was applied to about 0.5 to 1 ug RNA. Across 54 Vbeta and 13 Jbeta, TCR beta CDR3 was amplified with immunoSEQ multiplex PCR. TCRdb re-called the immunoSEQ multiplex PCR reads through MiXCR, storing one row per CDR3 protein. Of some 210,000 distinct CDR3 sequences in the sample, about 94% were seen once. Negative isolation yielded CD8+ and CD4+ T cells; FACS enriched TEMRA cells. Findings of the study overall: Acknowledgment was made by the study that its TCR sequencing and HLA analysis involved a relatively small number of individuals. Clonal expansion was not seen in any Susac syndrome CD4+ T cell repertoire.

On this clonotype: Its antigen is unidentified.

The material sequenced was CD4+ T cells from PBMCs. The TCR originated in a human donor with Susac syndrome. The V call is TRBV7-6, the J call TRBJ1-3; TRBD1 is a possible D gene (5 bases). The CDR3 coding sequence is TGTGCCAGCAAATTGGGACCCAGCTCTGGAAACACCATATATTTT. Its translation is CASKLGPSSGNTIYF.